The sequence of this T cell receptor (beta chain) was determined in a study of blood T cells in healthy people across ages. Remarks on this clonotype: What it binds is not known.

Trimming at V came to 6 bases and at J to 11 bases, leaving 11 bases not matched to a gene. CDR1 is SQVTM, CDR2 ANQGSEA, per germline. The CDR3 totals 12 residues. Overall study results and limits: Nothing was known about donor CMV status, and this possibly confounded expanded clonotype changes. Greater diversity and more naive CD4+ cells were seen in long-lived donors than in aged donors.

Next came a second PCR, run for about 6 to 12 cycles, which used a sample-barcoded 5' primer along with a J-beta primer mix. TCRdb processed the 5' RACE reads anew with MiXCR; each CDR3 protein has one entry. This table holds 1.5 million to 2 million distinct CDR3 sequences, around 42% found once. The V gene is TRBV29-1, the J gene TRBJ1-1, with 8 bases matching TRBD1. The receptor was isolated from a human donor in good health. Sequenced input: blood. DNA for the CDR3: TGCAGCGTGCTCACTCTACAGGGGGTCGCTTTCTTT. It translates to CSVLTLQGVAFF.